Below are 26 T cell receptor beta chains sequenced from a single sample in a study of cytomegalovirus exposure and HLA in healthy donors (dated by TCRdb to about 2017). The library was built by means of the immunoSEQ multiplex PCR assay. The table comes from immuneACCESS by way of TCRdb, which keeps in-frame sequences with V and J called. Part of the clones is missing from these tables; in studies checked, under half for an unresolved V gene and the rest for unknown reasons. The sample records 80,000 to 100,000 clones, about 83% of which are singletons. Roughly 4% of the sample lies in the top ten. The sample consisted of PBMCs. The receptors here all came from a woman in her twenties or thirties in good health and CMV-seronegative.

This chain joins TRBV11-3 and TRBJ2-7, with no clear D. The V end lost 5 bases, the J end lost 3 bases, and 11 bases lay between the germline ends. Looked up from germline, CDR1 is SGHNT and CDR2 is YENEEA. The CDR3 spans 13 residues. CDR3 amino acids: CASSRGGYYEQYF. DNA for the CDR3: TGTGCCAGCAGCCGAGGCGGCTACTACGAGCAGTACTTC.

The gene calls are TRBV18 and TRBJ1-1; 9 bases match TRBD1. This CDR3 comprises 15 residues. Trimming removed 5 bases from V and 4 bases from J; junction bases left unmatched: 8. Per germline, CDR1 KGHSH and CDR2 LQKENI. The CDR3 DNA is TGTGCCAGCTCAGCGCGGGACAGGGAAAGCACTGAAGCTTTCTTT. Translation gives CASSARDRESTEAFF.

This chain joins TRBV19 and TRBJ1-1, with 7 bases that match TRBD1. Germline values: CDR1 LNHDA, CDR2 SQIVND (reference sequence). The CDR3 contains 13 residues. The V and J ends lost 7 bases and 7 bases, in that order; junction bases with no gene match: 9. This CDR3 reads CASTWDSNFEAFF. CDR3 sequence (DNA): TGTGCCAGTACCTGGGACAGTAATTTTGAAGCTTTCTTT.

CDR3 in amino acids: CASSQVPVDQETQYF. The CDR3 DNA is TGTGCCAGCAGCCAAGTCCCGGTGGACCAAGAGACCCAGTACTTC. The V call is TRBV4-2, the J call TRBJ2-5; D unclear. Trimming shortened V by 1 base and J by 0 bases, and 9 bases separated the two germline ends. This CDR3 spans 15 amino acids. Germline CDR1 reads LGHNA; CDR2 reads YNFKEQ.

The CDR3 coding sequence is TGCAGCGTCGCCGAGACAGACTATGGCTACACCTTC. Translated, it gives CSVAETDYGYTF. The chain is built from TRBV29-1 and TRBJ1-2; weak D call: TRBD1 (5 bases). The CDR3 is 12 amino acids. The germline CDR1 and CDR2 sequences are SQVTM and ANQGSEA. Trimming took off 6 bases at V and 3 bases at J, with 11 bases between the two ends.

V and J are TRBV27 and TRBJ2-5, with a tentative D call TRBD2 (5 bases). V was shortened by 5 bases and J by 3 bases, with 13 bases between the two germline ends. Germline assignment: CDR1 MNHEY and CDR2 SMNVEV (reference sequence). This CDR3 has 14 residues. The CDR3 reads CASSLMDSKETQYF. The CDR3 nucleotides read TGTGCCAGCAGTCTAATGGACTCAAAAGAGACCCAGTACTTC.

The gene calls are TRBV27 and TRBJ2-6; D is perhaps TRBD1 (6 bases). Germline values: CDR1 MNHEY, CDR2 SMNVEV (reference sequence). Trimming pared 5 bases from V and 3 bases from J, leaving 17 bases between. The CDR3 has 17 amino acids. This CDR3 reads CASSARALGGGANVLTF. The CDR3, as DNA: TGTGCCAGCAGTGCCAGGGCCCTAGGGGGTGGGGCCAACGTCCTGACTTTC.

The chain links TRBV6-4 to TRBJ1-1, with D maybe TRBD1 (5 bases). The CDR3 extends over 17 amino acids. Deletions cut 2 bases from V and 0 bases from J, with 16 bases between. CDR1 and CDR2 (germline): MRHNA, SNTAGT. This CDR3 reads CASSDPPSGTLNTEAFF. CDR3 nucleotides: TGTGCCAGCAGTGACCCCCCGAGCGGGACCTTGAACACTGAAGCTTTCTTT.

The rearrangement uses TRBV9 and TRBJ2-6; TRBD1 aligns across 9 bases. The CDR3 length is 19 residues. The V gene end was trimmed by 4 bases and the J gene end by 0 bases; junction bases not matched to a gene: 11. The V gene's germline CDR1 is SGDLS and CDR2 YYNGEE. In DNA form, the CDR3 reads TGTGCCAGCAGCCTTACGACAGGGGGTCCTTCCTCTGGGGCCAACGTCCTGACTTTC. This gives the protein CASSLTTGGPSSGANVLTF.

Only one count was recorded for this clone. This rearrangement joins TRBV28 to TRBJ2-7, with D possibly TRBD1 on 5 matching bases. Germline V lookup: CDR1 MDHEN, CDR2 SYDVKM. V lost 7 bases and J 3 bases, leaving 10 bases between the germline ends. This CDR3 contains 12 residues. The CDR3 DNA follows: TGTGCCAGCACCCTAGGGGACTACGAGCAGTACTTC. As protein: CASTLGDYEQYF. The whole variable domain, remainder taken from reference TRBV28 and TRBJ2-7, is DVKVTQSSRYLVKRTGEKVFLECVQDMDHENMFWYRQDPGLGLRLIYFSYDVKMKEKGDIPEGYSVSREKKERFSLILESASTNQTSMYLCASTLGDYEQYFGPGTRLTVT.

This chain joins TRBV7-9 and TRBJ1-5, with D possibly matching TRBD1 (5 bases). Germline lookup yields CDR1 SEHNR and CDR2 FQNEAQ (reference sequence). The CDR3 loop spans 16 amino acids. Deletions cut 1 base from V and 3 bases from J, with 13 bases between. The chain's CDR3 is CASSLVSGSFNQPQHF. The CDR3 DNA follows: TGTGCCAGCAGCTTAGTCTCAGGGTCCTTCAATCAGCCCCAGCATTTT. The full variable domain, completed using reference TRBV7-9 and TRBJ1-5, is DTGVSQNPRHKITKRGQNVTFRCDPISEHNRLYWYRQTLGQGPEFLTYFQNEAQLEKSRLLSDRFSAERPKGSFSTLEIQRTEQGDSAMYLCASSLVSGSFNQPQHFGDGTRLSIL.

The chain employs TRBV7-2 and TRBJ2-4, with 9 bases aligning to TRBD1. This CDR3 spans 16 amino acids. Germline trimming cut 1 base from V and 1 base from J; bases unmatched to any gene: 2. Germline CDR1 reads SGHTA; CDR2 reads FQGNSA. The CDR3: CASSLGGTGAKNIQYF. The CDR3 nucleotides read TGTGCCAGCAGCTTAGGTGGGACAGGGGCCAAAAACATTCAGTACTTC.

The chain couples TRBV6-1 to TRBJ2-3; no reliable D call. The CDR3 length is 14 residues. Trimming cost V 4 bases and J 0 bases, with 8 bases left between them. Germline V gene lookup returns CDR1 MNHNS and CDR2 SASEGT. CDR3 in DNA: TGTGCCAGCAGTGTCCCACATAGCACAGATACGCAGTATTTT. Its protein is CASSVPHSTDTQYF.

This chain connects TRBV2 to TRBJ2-1; the D gene is possibly TRBD1 (5 bases). Trimming cost V 2 bases and J 0 bases, with 26 bases left between them. In germline, CDR1 is SNHLY, CDR2 FYNNEI. The CDR3 is made up of 21 amino acids. The CDR3 protein is CASSELGRFLQEPNSYNEQFF. CDR3 bases: TGTGCCAGCAGTGAACTGGGCCGTTTCCTACAGGAACCTAACTCCTACAATGAGCAGTTCTTC.

The chain has TRBV4-1 and TRBJ2-1; the match to TRBD2 covers 8 bases. The CDR3 has 16 residues. Trimming removed 4 bases from V and 2 bases from J; junction bases left unmatched: 7. CDR1 is MGHRA and CDR2 is YSYEKL in the germline V gene. CDR3 coding DNA: TGCGCCAGCAGCCTGGGGCTAGCGGGTACCTACAATGAGCAGTTCTTC. Encoded protein: CASSLGLAGTYNEQFF.

As regards this clone: The sample carries other DNA sequences with the same CDR3. The chain has TRBV7-2 and TRBJ2-7; D is ambiguous. The germline V and J ends were trimmed by 5 bases and 4 bases, with 6 bases remaining between them. CDR3 length: 11 amino acids. Germline-derived CDR1 and CDR2 are SGHTA and FQGNSA. CDR3 region: CASSPLYEQYF. CDR3 nucleotide sequence: TGTGCCAGCAGCCCACTATACGAGCAGTACTTC.

The chain has TRBV5-1 and TRBJ2-1; a weak D match, TRBD1 (7 bases). There are 18 residues in the CDR3. V gave up 3 bases and J gave up 6 bases, with 25 bases separating them. Germline CDR1 and CDR2: SGHRS and YFSETQ. The chain's CDR3 is CASSSPGPSEGAFNEQFF. As DNA, the CDR3 is TGCGCCAGCAGCTCGCCGGGCCCTAGCGAGGGGGCATTCAATGAGCAGTTCTTC.

The chain couples TRBV28 to TRBJ1-2; the match to TRBD1 covers 7 bases. CDR1 MDHEN and CDR2 SYDVKM come from the germline V gene. This CDR3 spans 13 amino acids. V shed 5 bases and J 4 bases; nucleotides not matched to a gene: 4. The CDR3 coding sequence is TGTGCCAGCAGTCGGACAGGTTCCTATGGCTACACCTTC. It encodes CASSRTGSYGYTF.

The J gene is TRBJ2-3, the V gene TRBV7-3; weak D call: TRBD2 (6 bases). The CDR3 totals 15 residues. The V end lost 5 bases, the J end lost 4 bases, and 16 bases lay between the germline ends. The germline CDR1 and CDR2 sequences are SGHTA and FQGTGA. The CDR3 DNA follows: TGTGCCAGCAGCCTGACCTCGGGAGATCCAGATACGCAGTATTTT. As protein: CASSLTSGDPDTQYF.

This chain uses TRBV5-1 with TRBJ2-7; no firm D call. V was cut by 0 bases and J by 5 bases, with 12 bases left in between. Looked up from germline, CDR1 is SGHRS and CDR2 is YFSETQ. The CDR3 has 14 residues. The CDR3 sequence is CASSLGSSGDEQYF. Written as DNA, the CDR3 is TGCGCCAGCAGCTTGGGGTCCTCAGGCGACGAGCAGTACTTC.

This rearrangement joins TRBV7-2 to TRBJ1-2; D perhaps matches TRBD1 (5 bases). The V gene's germline CDR1 is SGHTA and CDR2 FQGNSA. Deletions cut 3 bases from V and 6 bases from J, with 11 bases between. This CDR3 has 13 amino acids. CDR3 region: CASSFGIRDGYTF. CDR3 nucleotide sequence: TGTGCCAGCAGCTTTGGTATCAGGGATGGCTACACCTTC.

As regards this clone: Additional DNA sequences in this sample encode the identical CDR3. The V gene is TRBV28, the J gene TRBJ2-5, with D possibly TRBD2 on 5 matching bases. V lost 2 bases to trimming and J lost 2 bases, with 6 bases between them. The CDR3 is 13 amino acids. CDR1 and CDR2 (germline): MDHEN, SYDVKM. The CDR3 DNA reads TGTGCCAGCAGTTTAAGCGGTCAAGAGACCCAGTACTTC. Residues: CASSLSGQETQYF.

J is TRBJ2-1 and V is TRBV7-2; 11 bases match TRBD1. Germline-derived CDR1 and CDR2 are SGHTA and FQGNSA. The trim removed 6 bases at V and 9 bases at J, leaving 7 bases unmatched. The CDR3 has 14 residues. The CDR3 region is CASSRDRGSPEQFF. In DNA, the CDR3 is TGTGCCAGCAGTCGGGACAGGGGGTCACCTGAGCAGTTCTTC. The full variable domain, completed using reference TRBV7-2 and TRBJ2-1, is GAGVSQSPSNKVTEKGKDVELRCDPISGHTALYWYRQSLGQGLEFLIYFQGNSAPDKSGLPSDRFSAERTGGSVSTLTIQRTQQEDSAVYLCASSRDRGSPEQFFGPGTRLTVL.

The chain couples TRBV27 to TRBJ2-1, with 8 nucleotides matching TRBD2. This CDR3 is built from 15 residues. Germline-derived CDR1 and CDR2 are MNHEY and SMNVEV (reference sequence). With 2 bases clipped from V and 10 bases from J, the junction kept 10 bases outside the gene matches. CDR3 protein: CASSLRGGYSGEQFF. The CDR3 region has the DNA TGTGCCAGCAGTTTACGCGGGGGGTACTCGGGAGAGCAGTTCTTC.

The V call is TRBV7-2, the J call TRBJ1-5, with D perhaps TRBD1 (6 bases). The CDR3 is 15 residues long. Germline V gene data show CDR1 as SGHTA and CDR2 as FQGNSA. V lost 6 bases to trimming and J lost 6 bases, with 18 bases between them. The CDR3 reads CASRPGGTGFQPQHF. In nucleotides, the CDR3 is TGTGCCAGCAGACCAGGCGGTACAGGGTTTCAGCCCCAGCATTTT.

The rearrangement uses TRBV7-2 and TRBJ1-2; a weak D match, TRBD1 (5 bases). The germline V gene encodes CDR1 SGHTA and CDR2 FQGNSA. The CDR3 has 14 amino acids. The V end lost 4 bases, the J end lost 6 bases, and 15 bases lay between the germline ends. The CDR3 sequence is CASSYKNRQHGYTF. As DNA, the CDR3 is TGTGCCAGCAGCTATAAGAACAGGCAGCATGGCTACACCTTC.